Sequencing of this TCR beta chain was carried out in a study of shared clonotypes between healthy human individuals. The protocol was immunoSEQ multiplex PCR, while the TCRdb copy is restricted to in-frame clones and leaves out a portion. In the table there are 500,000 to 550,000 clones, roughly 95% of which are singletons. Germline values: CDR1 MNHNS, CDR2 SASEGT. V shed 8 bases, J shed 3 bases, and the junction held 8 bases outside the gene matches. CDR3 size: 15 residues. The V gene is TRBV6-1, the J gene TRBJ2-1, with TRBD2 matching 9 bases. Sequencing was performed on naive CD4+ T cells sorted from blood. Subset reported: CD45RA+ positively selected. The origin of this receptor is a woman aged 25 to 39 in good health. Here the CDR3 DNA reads TGTGCCAGCGCAAGGGGACTAGCTGACTACAATGAGCAGTTCTTC. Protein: CASARGLADYNEQFF.